The count of the clone carrying this T cell receptor beta chain is one. Only in-frame clones appear in the TCRdb table, and some are missing; sequencing was by immunoSEQ multiplex PCR. The sample consists of 99,000 or so clones, approximately 86% of them appearing once. These data come from a study of cytomegalovirus exposure and HLA in healthy donors. The CDR3 totals 17 residues. After removal of 3 bases from V and 2 bases from J, the junction contained 10 bases not matched to a gene. Germline V gives CDR1 LNHNV, CDR2 YYDKDF (reference sequence). This TCR was sampled from a woman aged 18-30 years in good health and CMV-seropositive. Sequencing was done on a sample of PBMCs. V usage is TRBV15 and J usage is TRBJ2-3; 8 bases match TRBD2. The CDR3 loop reads CATSSEKRGSITDTQYF. The CDR3 DNA reads as TGTGCCACCAGCAGTGAAAAGCGGGGGTCAATCACAGATACGCAGTATTTT.